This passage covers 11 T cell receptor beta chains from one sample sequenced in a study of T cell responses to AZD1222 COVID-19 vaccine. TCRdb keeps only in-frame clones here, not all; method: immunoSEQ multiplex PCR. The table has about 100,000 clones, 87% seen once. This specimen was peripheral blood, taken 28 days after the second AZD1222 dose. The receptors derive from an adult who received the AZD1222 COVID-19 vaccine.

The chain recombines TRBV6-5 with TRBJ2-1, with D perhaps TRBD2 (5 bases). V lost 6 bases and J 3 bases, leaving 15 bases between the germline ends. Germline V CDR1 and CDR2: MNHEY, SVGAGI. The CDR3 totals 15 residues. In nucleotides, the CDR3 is TGTGCCAGCAGGAGAGGGCTAGCTGTCTACAATGAGCAGTTCTTC. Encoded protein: CASRRGLAVYNEQFF.

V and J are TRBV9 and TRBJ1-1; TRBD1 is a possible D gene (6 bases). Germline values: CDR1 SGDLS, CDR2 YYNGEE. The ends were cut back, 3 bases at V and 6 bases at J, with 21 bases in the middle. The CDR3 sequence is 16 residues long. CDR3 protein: CASSAPEGGLNAEAFF. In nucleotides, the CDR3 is TGTGCCAGCAGCGCTCCCGAGGGGGGGTTAAACGCTGAAGCTTTCTTT.

The CDR3 protein is CASGGGEDYGYTF. CDR3 nucleotides: TGTGCCAGCGGAGGGGGCGAGGACTATGGCTACACCTTC. The chain employs TRBV4-2 and TRBJ1-2; TRBD1 matches at 7 bases. V lost 8 bases and J lost 3; bases outside the gene matches: 6. CDR1 and CDR2 (germline): LGHNA, YNFKEQ. The CDR3 sequence is 13 residues long.

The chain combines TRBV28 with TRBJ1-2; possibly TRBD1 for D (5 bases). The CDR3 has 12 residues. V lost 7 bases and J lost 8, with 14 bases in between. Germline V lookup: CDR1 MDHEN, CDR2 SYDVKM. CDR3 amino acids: CASNEGGDGYTF. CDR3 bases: TGTGCCAGCAACGAGGGCGGGGACGGCTACACCTTC.

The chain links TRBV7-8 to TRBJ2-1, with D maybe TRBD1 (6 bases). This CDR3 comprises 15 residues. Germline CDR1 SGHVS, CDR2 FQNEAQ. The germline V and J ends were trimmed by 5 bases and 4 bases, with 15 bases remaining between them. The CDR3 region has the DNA TGTGCCAGCAGCCCGCCCGGGACATCTTACAATGAGCAGTTCTTC. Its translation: CASSPPGTSYNEQFF. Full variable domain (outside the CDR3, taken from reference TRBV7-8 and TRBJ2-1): GAGVSQSPRYKVAKRGQDVALRCDPISGHVSLFWYQQALGQGPEFLTYFQNEAQLDKSGLPSDRFFAERPEGSVSTLKIQRTQQEDSAVYLCASSPPGTSYNEQFFGPGTRLTVL.

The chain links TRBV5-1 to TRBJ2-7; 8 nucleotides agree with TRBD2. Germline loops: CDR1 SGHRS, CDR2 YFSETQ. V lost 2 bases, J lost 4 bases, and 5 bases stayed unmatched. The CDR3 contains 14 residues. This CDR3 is CASSFGAGEYEQYF. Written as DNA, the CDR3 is TGCGCCAGCAGCTTTGGAGCGGGGGAGTACGAGCAGTACTTC.

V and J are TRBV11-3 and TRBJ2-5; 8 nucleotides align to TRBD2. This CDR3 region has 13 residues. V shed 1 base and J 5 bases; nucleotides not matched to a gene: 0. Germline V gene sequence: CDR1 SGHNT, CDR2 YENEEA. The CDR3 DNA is TGTGCCAGCAGCTTAGGACTAGCGGAGACCCAGTACTTC. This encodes CASSLGLAETQYF. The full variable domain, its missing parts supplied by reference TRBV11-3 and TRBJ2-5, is EAGVVQSPRYKIIEKKQPVAFWCNPISGHNTLYWYLQNLGQGPELLIRYENEEAVDDSQLPKDRFSAERLKGVDSTLKIQPAELGDSAVYLCASSLGLAETQYFGPGTRLLVL.

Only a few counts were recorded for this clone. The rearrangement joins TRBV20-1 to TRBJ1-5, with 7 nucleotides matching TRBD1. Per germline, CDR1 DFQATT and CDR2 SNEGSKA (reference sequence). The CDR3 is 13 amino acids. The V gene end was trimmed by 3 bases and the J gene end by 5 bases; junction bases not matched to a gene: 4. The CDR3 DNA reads TGCAGTGCTAGTAGGCAGGGGGATCAGCCCCAGCATTTT. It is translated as CSASRQGDQPQHF.

The CDR3 sequence: CSVTGGGGELFF. DNA of the CDR3: TGCAGCGTGACAGGGGGAGGCGGGGAGCTGTTTTTT. This rearrangement joins TRBV29-1 to TRBJ2-2; 9 nucleotides align to TRBD1. Germline V gene sequence: CDR1 SQVTM, CDR2 ANQGSEA. The J segment lost 7 bases and the V segment lost 6 bases, leaving 3 bases of the junction unmatched. CDR3 length: 12 amino acids.

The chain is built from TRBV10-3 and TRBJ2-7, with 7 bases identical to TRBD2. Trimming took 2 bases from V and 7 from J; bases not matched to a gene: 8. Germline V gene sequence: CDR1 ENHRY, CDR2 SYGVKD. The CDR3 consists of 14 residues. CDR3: CAISETREGREQYF. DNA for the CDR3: TGTGCCATCAGTGAGACAAGGGAGGGTCGGGAGCAGTACTTC.

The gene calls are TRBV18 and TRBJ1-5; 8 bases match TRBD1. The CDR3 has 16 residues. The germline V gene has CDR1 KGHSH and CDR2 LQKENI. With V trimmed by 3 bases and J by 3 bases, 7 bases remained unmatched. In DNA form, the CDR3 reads TGTGCCAGCTCACCCCCCCCAGGGGGCCCCAATCAGCCCCAGCATTTT. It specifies CASSPPPGGPNQPQHF.